This T cell receptor beta chain was retrieved from a study of CXCR3-negative and CXCR3-positive naive CD8 T cells. As regards this clonotype: Its matching antigen is unknown.

Study results and limitations: Diversity proved comparably high across both naive subsets and much lower in memory CD8+ cells. CXCR3-negative naive cells had less hydrophobic TRB CDR3s than did CXCR3-positive naive cells. From TRB CDR3 properties, TCR strength was inferred; surface CD5 did not differ between naive subsets.

Libraries of TRB cDNA were made by 5' RACE and carried UMIs. Reprocessing the 5' RACE reads, TCRdb reports a single entry for every CDR3 protein and omits DNA. The listing records about 130,000 distinct CDR3 sequences. This CDR3 is built from 15 residues. Germline V gene sequence: CDR1 SGHVS, CDR2 FNYEAQ. The sample comprised naive CXCR3+ CD8+ T cells from blood. Documented subset: CD45RO-CCR7+CD27+CD95- naive CD8+ T cells expressing CXCR3 (TNR3+). The source of this sequence is a human donor in good health. Some clones in this sample may be carry-over from other donors' samples. V gene TRBV7-6 combines with J gene TRBJ2-1; without DNA, the TCRdb call of TRBD1 cannot be checked. CDR3 amino acids: CASSLDPGRYNEQFF. Using reference TRBV7-6 and TRBJ2-1 for the parts outside the CDR3, the full variable domain is GAGVSQSPRYKVTKRGQDVALRCDPISGHVSLYWYRQALGQGPEFLTYFNYEAQQDKSGLPNDRFSAERPEGSISTLTIQRTEQRDSAMYRCASSLDPGRYNEQFFGPGTRLTVL.